The clone carrying this T cell receptor (beta chain) has a handful of counts. What it binds is unknown. Per the germline V gene, CDR1 is SNHLY and CDR2 is FYNNEI. V lost 5 bases, J lost 6 bases, and 15 bases lay in between. There are 14 residues in the CDR3. As it was prepared, the TCRbeta library received unique molecular identifiers. MiXCR, applied by TCRdb to the PCR reads, yields one record per CDR3 protein. The sample lists fewer than 700,000 distinct CDR3 sequences, about an eighth occurring once. This entry comes from a study of T-cell reconstitution after alpha-beta-depleted transplantation in children. Findings and caveats of the study: Surviving recipient cells, namely T cells and thymic progenitors, were the source of high day-60 TCRbeta diversity in some patients. After transplant, at about two months, alpha-beta T cells were reportedly derived from several hundred expanded graft clones. Diversity and T-cell counts at one year after transplant derived mostly from new T cells.

The sample in question was PBMCs, mostly from graft donor cells, obtained 360 days after TCRalphabeta/CD19-depleted stem cell transplant. The origin of this receptor is a male patient aged 10-17 years who had a stem cell transplant for acute myeloid leukemia, so the T cells may come from the graft donor. The chain couples TRBV2 to TRBJ2-3; D possibly corresponds to TRBD1 (6 bases). CDR3 DNA: TGTGCCAGCAGTTCTACAGGGCCGAGGGATACGCAGTATTTT. It is translated as CASSSTGPRDTQYF. The variable domain in full, completed from reference TRBV2 and TRBJ2-3, reads EPEVTQTPSHQVTQMGQEVILRCVPISNHLYFYWYRQILGQKVEFLVSFYNNEISEKSEIFDDQFSVERPDGSNFTLKIRSTKLEDSAMYFCASSSTGPRDTQYFGPGTRLTVL.